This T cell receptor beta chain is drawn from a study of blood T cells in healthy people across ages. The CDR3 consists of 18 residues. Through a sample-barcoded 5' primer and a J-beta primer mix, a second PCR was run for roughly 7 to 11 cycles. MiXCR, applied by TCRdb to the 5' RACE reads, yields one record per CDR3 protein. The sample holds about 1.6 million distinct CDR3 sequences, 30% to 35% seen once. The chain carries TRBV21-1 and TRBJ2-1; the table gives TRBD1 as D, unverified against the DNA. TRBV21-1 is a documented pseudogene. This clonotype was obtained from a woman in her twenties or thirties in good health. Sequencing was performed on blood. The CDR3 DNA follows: TGTGCCAGCAGCCTCAGTCGGGGACTCCAGGGGGCCGACAATGAGCAGTTCTTC. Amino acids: CASSLSRGLQGADNEQFF.